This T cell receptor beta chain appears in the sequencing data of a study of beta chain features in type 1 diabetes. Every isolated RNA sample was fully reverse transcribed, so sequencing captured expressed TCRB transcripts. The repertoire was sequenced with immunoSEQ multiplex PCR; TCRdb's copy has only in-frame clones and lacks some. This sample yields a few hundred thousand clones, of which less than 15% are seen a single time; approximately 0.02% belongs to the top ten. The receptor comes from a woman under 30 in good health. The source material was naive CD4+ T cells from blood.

In DNA, the CDR3 is TGTGCCTGGAGTAAGACAGGGAATCAGCCCCAGCATTTT. Its protein product is CAWSKTGNQPQHF. The rearrangement uses TRBV30 and TRBJ1-5; 7 nucleotides align to TRBD1. The germline CDR1 and CDR2 sequences are GTSNPN and SVGIG (reference sequence). The CDR3 consists of 13 residues. J lost 4 bases, V lost 2 bases, and 2 bases had no gene match.